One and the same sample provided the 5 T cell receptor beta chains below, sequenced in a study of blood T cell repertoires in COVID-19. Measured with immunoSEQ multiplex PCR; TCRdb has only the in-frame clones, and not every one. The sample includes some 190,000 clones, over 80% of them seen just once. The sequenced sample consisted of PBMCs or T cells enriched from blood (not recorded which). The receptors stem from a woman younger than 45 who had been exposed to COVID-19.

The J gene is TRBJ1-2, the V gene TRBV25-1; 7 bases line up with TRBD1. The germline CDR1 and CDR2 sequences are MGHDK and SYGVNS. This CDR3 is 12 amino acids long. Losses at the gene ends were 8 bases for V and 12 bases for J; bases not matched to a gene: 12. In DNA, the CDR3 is TGTGCCAGCGGGGAGACAGGGTCCGACAACACCTTC. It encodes CASGETGSDNTF.

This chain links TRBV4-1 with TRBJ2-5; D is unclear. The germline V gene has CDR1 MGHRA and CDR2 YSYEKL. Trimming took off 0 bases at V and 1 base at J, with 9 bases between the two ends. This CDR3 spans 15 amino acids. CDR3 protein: CASSQDRFPQETQYF. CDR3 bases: TGCGCCAGCAGCCAAGACAGGTTCCCCCAAGAGACCCAGTACTTC.

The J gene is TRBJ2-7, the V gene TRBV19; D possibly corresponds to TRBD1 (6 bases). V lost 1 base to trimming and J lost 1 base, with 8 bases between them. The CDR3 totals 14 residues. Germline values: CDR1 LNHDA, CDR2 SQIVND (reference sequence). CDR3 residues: CASSIGGQSYEQYF. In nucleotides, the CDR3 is TGTGCCAGTAGTATAGGCGGACAGTCCTACGAGCAGTACTTC.

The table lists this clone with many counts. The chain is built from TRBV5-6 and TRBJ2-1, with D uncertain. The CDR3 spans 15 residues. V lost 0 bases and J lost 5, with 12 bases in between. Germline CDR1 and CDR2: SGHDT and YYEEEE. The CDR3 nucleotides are TGTGCCAGCAGCTTGGTCGGAGCACCTAACAATGAGCAGTTCTTC. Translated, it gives CASSLVGAPNNEQFF. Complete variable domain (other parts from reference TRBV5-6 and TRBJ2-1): DAGVTQSPTHLIKTRGQQVTLRCSPKSGHDTVSWYQQALGQGPQFIFQYYEEEERQRGNFPDRFSGHQFPNYSSELNVNALLLGDSALYLCASSLVGAPNNEQFFGPGTRLTVL.

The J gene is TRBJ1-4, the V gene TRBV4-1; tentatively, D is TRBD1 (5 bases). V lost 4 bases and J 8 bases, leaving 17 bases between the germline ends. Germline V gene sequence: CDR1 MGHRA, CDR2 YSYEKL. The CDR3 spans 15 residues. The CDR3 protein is CASSLPGGVKEKLFF. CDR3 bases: TGCGCCAGCAGCCTCCCGGGGGGTGTAAAGGAAAAACTGTTTTTT.